Presented here are 20 T cell receptor beta chains from one specimen sequenced in a study of a mutant IDH1 vaccine in newly diagnosed glioma. Assay: immunoSEQ multiplex PCR; the TCRdb copy retains only in-frame clones and omits some. The table includes 25,000 to 40,000 clones, 78% detected once. These receptors' antigens are unknown. Indicated time point: week 11, during vaccination. With topical imiquimod, each dose of the vaccine consisted of 300 ug of mutant IDH1 20-mer peptide. Sequencing was performed on PBMCs, taken from a glioma patient whose treatment included an IDH1 peptide vaccine. The receptors come from a young man with glioma.

This clone was found a few times. The chain joins TRBV29-1 to TRBJ1-1; D may be TRBD1 (5 bases). This CDR3 region has 13 residues. Germline V gene lookup returns CDR1 SQVTM and CDR2 ANQGSEA. Trimming cost V 4 bases and J 5 bases, with 14 bases left between them. The CDR3 is CSVVRRVRTEAFF. CDR3 coding DNA: TGCAGCGTTGTTCGCAGGGTGAGGACTGAAGCTTTCTTT.

This chain uses TRBV4-3 with TRBJ1-2; unclear D gene. V lost 0 bases to trimming and J lost 4 bases, with 21 bases between them. The CDR3 is 18 amino acids. Germline CDR1 LGHNA, CDR2 YSLEER. Here the CDR3 reads CASSQDLAPAHVFYGYTF. The DNA of the CDR3 is TGCGCCAGCAGCCAAGATCTGGCGCCCGCCCATGTCTTCTATGGCTACACCTTC.

The chain carries TRBV10-2 and TRBJ2-7, with TRBD2 identical over 13 bases. The length of the CDR3 is 15 residues. With V trimmed by 3 bases and J by 7 bases, 6 bases remained unmatched. Germline loops: CDR1 WSHSY, CDR2 SAAADI. The CDR3 coding sequence is TGCGCCAGCAGTGACACTAGCGGGAGGGCAAGGGAGCAGTACTTC. As protein: CASSDTSGRAREQYF.

This clone appeared once. J is TRBJ2-7 and V is TRBV7-2; D might be TRBD1 or TRBD2, each matching 5 bases. The CDR3 runs to 11 residues. Germline values: CDR1 SGHTA, CDR2 FQGNSA. V lost 5 bases and J lost 9, with 11 bases in between. CDR3 nucleotide sequence: TGTGCCAGCAGCACCGGGACGGTGCAGTACTTC. Its translation is CASSTGTVQYF.

Here the CDR3 reads CASSPRGTVNTEAFF. The CDR3 region has the DNA TGTGCCAGCAGCCCACGTGGGACGGTGAACACTGAAGCTTTCTTT. The V and J genes are TRBV6-6 and TRBJ1-1; D possibly corresponds to TRBD1 (5 bases). Germline lookup yields CDR1 MNHNY and CDR2 SVGAGI (reference sequence). The CDR3 covers 15 residues. The V end was cut by 6 bases, the J end by 0 bases, with 14 bases between.

The V gene is TRBV4-1, the J gene TRBJ2-1; weak D call: TRBD1 (6 bases). Trimming removed 1 base at V and 2 bases at J, with 12 bases between. This CDR3 spans 16 amino acids. Germline lookup yields CDR1 MGHRA and CDR2 YSYEKL. Here the CDR3 DNA reads TGCGCCAGCAGCCAAGCCTGGGGACAAGCCTACAATGAGCAGTTCTTC. Its translation: CASSQAWGQAYNEQFF.

The chain combines TRBV25-1 with TRBJ1-1, with 8 bases matching TRBD1. Trimming took 8 bases from V and 4 from J; bases not matched to a gene: 6. The CDR3 contains 13 residues. Germline loops: CDR1 MGHDK, CDR2 SYGVNS. CDR3 residues: CASSRGHGTEAFF. The DNA for the CDR3 is TGTGCCAGCTCCAGGGGGCACGGCACTGAAGCTTTCTTT.

The J gene is TRBJ2-3, the V gene TRBV27; D not resolved. Germline CDR1 is MNHEY and CDR2 is SMNVEV (reference sequence). The germline V and J ends were trimmed by 3 bases and 0 bases, with 16 bases remaining between them. The length of the CDR3 is 17 residues. The CDR3 nucleotides read TGTGCCAGCAGTTTCACCGCTTCTTTAGCTAGCACAGATACGCAGTATTTT. Amino acids: CASSFTASLASTDTQYF.

This clone was seen only a few times. The rearrangement joins TRBV5-1 to TRBJ1-4; possibly TRBD1 for D (6 bases). V was shortened by 2 bases and J by 8 bases, with 13 bases between the two germline ends. Per germline, CDR1 SGHRS and CDR2 YFSETQ. This CDR3 has 14 residues. The CDR3 spells CASSFTGAGEKLFF. The CDR3 DNA sequence: TGCGCCAGCAGCTTCACGGGGGCGGGGGAAAAACTGTTTTTT.

The V gene is TRBV19, the J gene TRBJ1-5; no clear D. The CDR3 sequence is 15 residues long. The V gene's germline CDR1 is LNHDA and CDR2 SQIVND (reference sequence). Trimming removed 6 bases at V and 0 bases at J, with 12 bases between. The CDR3 sequence is CASSKAAYSNQPQHF. In DNA form, the CDR3 reads TGTGCCAGTAGCAAGGCAGCTTATAGCAATCAGCCCCAGCATTTT.

This chain joins TRBV9 and TRBJ2-2; D is possibly TRBD2 (6 bases). This CDR3 spans 17 amino acids. V lost 1 base, J lost 5 bases, and 18 bases lay in between. Germline loops: CDR1 SGDLS, CDR2 YYNGEE. The CDR3 DNA reads TGTGCCAGCAGCGTAATGGTGGGGTTACGGGAGACCGGGGAGCTGTTTTTT. This codes for CASSVMVGLRETGELFF.

V is TRBV5-1 and J is TRBJ2-3; 9 bases match TRBD2. Germline V gives CDR1 SGHRS, CDR2 YFSETQ. The length of the CDR3 is 16 residues. The trim removed 0 bases at V and 8 bases at J, leaving 10 bases unmatched. For the CDR3, the DNA is TGCGCCAGCAGCTTGGATGGGACTAGCAAGTCGGGTACGCAGTATTTT. This translates into CASSLDGTSKSGTQYF.

The chain carries TRBV5-6 and TRBJ2-3; 10 positions agree with TRBD2. Germline loops: CDR1 SGHDT, CDR2 YYEEEE. The CDR3 contains 16 residues. With 1 base clipped from V and 4 bases from J, the junction kept 6 bases outside the gene matches. CDR3 bases: TGTGCCAGCAGCTTGACTAGCGGGAAAGGGGCAGATACGCAGTATTTT. This gives the protein CASSLTSGKGADTQYF.

This clone appeared a few times. CDR3 nucleotide sequence: TGTGCCAGCAGCTTTGGGACTTACGCGGAGACCCAGTACTTC. Translating gives CASSFGTYAETQYF. V is TRBV5-6 and J is TRBJ2-5, with D perhaps matching TRBD2 (6 bases). CDR1 SGHDT and CDR2 YYEEEE come from the germline V gene. This CDR3 contains 14 residues. Deletions cut 2 bases from V and 5 bases from J, with 13 bases between.

The V and J genes are TRBV4-2 and TRBJ2-5; 7 bases are a match to TRBD1. This CDR3 comprises 16 residues. V gave up 0 bases and J gave up 4 bases; unmatched junction bases: 8. Germline-derived CDR1 and CDR2 are LGHNA and YNFKEQ. This chain's CDR3 is CASSQDPDRWAETQYF. The DNA for the CDR3 is TGTGCCAGCAGCCAAGACCCGGACAGGTGGGCAGAGACCCAGTACTTC.

For the CDR3, the DNA is TGTGCCAGCAGCTTAGTGGAGCTGTTTTTT. This codes for CASSLVELFF. The chain carries TRBV7-9 and TRBJ2-2; D unresolved. The CDR3 covers 10 residues. Germline loops: CDR1 SEHNR, CDR2 FQNEAQ (reference sequence). The germline V and J ends were trimmed by 1 base and 10 bases, with 1 base remaining between them.

In its sample, this clone was seen once. This chain uses TRBV19 with TRBJ2-7, with TRBD1 matching 8 bases. The CDR3 contains 16 residues. From germline, CDR1 is LNHDA and CDR2 SQIVND (reference sequence). V was pared by 5 bases and J by 1 base, with 10 bases of the junction left unmatched. CDR3 sequence: CASSSTGTGTSYEQYF. DNA for the CDR3: TGTGCCAGTAGTTCCACCGGGACAGGTACTTCCTACGAGCAGTACTTC.

The V and J genes are TRBV6-5 and TRBJ2-5, with 7 nucleotides matching TRBD1. Germline V CDR1 and CDR2: MNHEY, SVGAGI. Trimming took 6 bases from V and 5 from J; bases not matched to a gene: 12. This CDR3 is built from 15 residues. This chain's CDR3 is CASSRGVRGLETQYF. The CDR3 nucleotides are TGTGCCAGCAGCCGAGGGGTGAGGGGGCTGGAGACCCAGTACTTC.

This chain joins TRBV5-1 and TRBJ1-5; TRBD1 agrees at 8 bases. V trimming: 0 bases; J trimming: 2 bases; junction bases outside the gene matches: 4. CDR1 and CDR2 (germline): SGHRS, YFSETQ. The CDR3 spans 16 residues. Here the CDR3 DNA reads TGCGCCAGCAGCTTGGGGGCAGGGGGCGGCAATCAGCCCCAGCATTTT. Translation gives CASSLGAGGGNQPQHF.

CDR3 DNA sequence: TGTGCCAGCAGCCCAAGACAGGTTTCCTACGAGCAGTACTTC. It is translated as CASSPRQVSYEQYF. The chain links TRBV7-6 to TRBJ2-7; tentative D call: TRBD1 (6 bases). Trimming pared 5 bases from V and 1 base from J, leaving 12 bases between. This CDR3 is built from 14 residues. CDR1 SGHVS and CDR2 FNYEAQ come from the germline V gene.